This TCR beta chain was sequenced in a study of T-cell reconstitution after alpha-beta-depleted transplantation in children. Study-wide points: It was surviving recipient T cells and thymic progenitors that gave some patients high TCRbeta diversity at day 60. Newly generated T cells supplied most T-cell counts and diversity one year post-transplant. About two months after transplant, alpha-beta T cells reportedly came from several hundred expanded graft clones.

In the case of this clonotype: What it binds is not known.

Preparation of the TCRbeta library used unique molecular identifiers. TCRdb used MiXCR to reprocess the PCR reads, holding one entry per CDR3 protein. This sample has a few hundred thousand distinct CDR3 sequences; roughly 25% occur once, and the top ten carry around 4.8%. The CDR3 extends over 15 amino acids. Germline values: CDR1 LGHNA, CDR2 YNFKEQ. V lost 3 bases and J lost 4; bases outside the gene matches: 5. This clonotype was sampled from a female patient aged 2-15 years who had a stem cell transplant for congenital amegakaryocytic thrombocytopenia, so the T cells may come from the graft donor. The chain recombines TRBV4-2 with TRBJ1-3, with 8 bases matching TRBD1. The specimen comprised PBMCs, mostly from graft donor cells, sampled 360 days after TCRalphabeta/CD19-depleted stem cell transplant. The CDR3 sequence: CASSHPGTGGNTIYF. In nucleotides, the CDR3 is TGTGCCAGCAGCCATCCTGGGACAGGCGGAAACACCATATATTTT.